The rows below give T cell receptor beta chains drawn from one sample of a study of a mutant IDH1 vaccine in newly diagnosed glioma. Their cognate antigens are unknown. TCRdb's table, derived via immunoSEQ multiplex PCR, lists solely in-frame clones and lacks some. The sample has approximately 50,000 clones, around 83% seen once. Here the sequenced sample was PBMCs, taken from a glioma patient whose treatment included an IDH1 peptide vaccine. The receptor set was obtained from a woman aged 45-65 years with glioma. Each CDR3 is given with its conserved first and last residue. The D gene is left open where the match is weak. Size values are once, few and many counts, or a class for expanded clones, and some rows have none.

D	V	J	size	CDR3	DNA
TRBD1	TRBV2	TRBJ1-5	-	CASSIRTGGAVVKDQPQHF	TGTGCCAGCAGTATCCGGACAGGGGGCGCGGTAGTGAAGGATCAGCCCCAGCATTTT
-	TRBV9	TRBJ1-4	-	CASTFQGASNEKLFF	TGTGCCAGCACCTTCCAGGGAGCCAGTAATGAAAAACTGTTTTTT
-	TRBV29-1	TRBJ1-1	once	CSVGTPGRTEAFF	TGCAGCGTGGGGACGCCCGGGAGGACTGAAGCTTTCTTT
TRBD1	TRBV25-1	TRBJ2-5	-	CATISRQGWETQYF	TGTGCCACCATCTCCAGACAGGGATGGGAGACCCAGTACTTC
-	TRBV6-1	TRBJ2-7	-	CASSQPFYEQYF	TGTGCCAGCAGCCAACCTTTCTACGAGCAGTACTTC
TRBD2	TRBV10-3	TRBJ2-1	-	CAISGATSGGGRNEQFF	TGTGCCATCAGCGGAGCTACTAGCGGGGGTGGGAGGAATGAGCAGTTCTTC
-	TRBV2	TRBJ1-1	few	CASSESQAFF	TGTGCCAGCAGTGAGTCACAAGCTTTCTTT
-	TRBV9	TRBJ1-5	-	CASSVSGINNQPQHF	TGTGCCAGCAGCGTATCGGGAATAAACAATCAGCCCCAGCATTTT
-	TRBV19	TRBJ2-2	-	CASNPAGGVTGELFF	TGTGCCAGTAATCCCGCCGGCGGGGTCACCGGGGAGCTGTTTTTT
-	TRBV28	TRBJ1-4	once	CASSFAGRPNEKLFF	TGTGCCAGCAGTTTCGCGGGACGGCCTAATGAAAAACTGTTTTTT
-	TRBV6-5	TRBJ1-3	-	CASSTTGFPGNTIYF	TGTGCCAGCAGTACTACAGGATTTCCTGGAAACACCATATATTTT
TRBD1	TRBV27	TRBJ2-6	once	CAVRDSYSGANVLTF	TGTGCCGTCCGGGACAGTTACTCTGGGGCCAACGTCCTGACTTTC
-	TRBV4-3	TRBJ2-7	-	CASSQGRGTYEQYF	TGCGCCAGCAGCCAAGGTCGGGGGACCTACGAGCAGTACTTC
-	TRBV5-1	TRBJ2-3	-	CASSPTGPGADTQYF	TGCGCCAGCAGCCCAACGGGACCTGGGGCAGATACGCAGTATTTT
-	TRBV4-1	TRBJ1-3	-	CASSQGSSGNTIYF	TGCGCCAGCAGCCAAGGGAGCTCTGGAAACACCATATATTTT
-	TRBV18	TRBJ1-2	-	CASSPPVSGRYGYTF	TGTGCCAGCTCACCACCGGTTTCAGGGCGGTATGGCTACACCTTC
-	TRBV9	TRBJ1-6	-	CASSPTGLINSPLHF	TGTGCCAGCAGCCCAACGGGACTGATTAATTCACCCCTCCACTTT
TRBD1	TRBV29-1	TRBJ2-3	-	CSVVGGTGGWTDTQYF	TGCAGCGTGGTGGGAGGGACAGGGGGCTGGACAGATACGCAGTATTTT
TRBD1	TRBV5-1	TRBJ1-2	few	CASSLDTGGYTF	TGCGCCAGCAGCTTGGACACAGGGGGGTACACCTTC
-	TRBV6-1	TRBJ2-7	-	CATGRQSYEQYF	TGTGCAACGGGGAGACAGTCCTACGAGCAGTACTTC
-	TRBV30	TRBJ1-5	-	CAWSRDLREPQHF	TGTGCCTGGAGCAGAGACCTAAGGGAGCCCCAGCATTTT
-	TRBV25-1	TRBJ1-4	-	CASRQTGYSEKLFF	TGTGCCAGCAGGCAAACAGGGTATAGTGAAAAACTGTTTTTT
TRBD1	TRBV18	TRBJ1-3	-	CASSPYTGGFSPNSGNTIYF	TGTGCCAGCTCACCGTACACAGGGGGCTTTTCCCCAAACTCTGGAAACACCATATATTTT
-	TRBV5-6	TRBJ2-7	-	CASSFNPYEQYF	TGTGCCAGCAGCTTCAACCCCTACGAGCAGTACTTC
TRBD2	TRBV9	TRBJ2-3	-	CASSVGSAGGPIADTQYF	TGTGCCAGCAGCGTAGGATCAGCGGGGGGGCCGATAGCAGATACGCAGTATTTT
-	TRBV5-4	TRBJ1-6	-	CASSLVQDNSPLHF	TGTGCCAGCAGCTTGGTACAGGACAACTCACCCCTCCACTTT
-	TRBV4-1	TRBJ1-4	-	CASSQGVGVGNEKLFF	TGCGCCAGCAGCCAAGGAGTTGGGGTTGGTAATGAAAAACTGTTTTTT
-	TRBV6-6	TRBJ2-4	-	CASLTAWGAKNIQYF	TGTGCCAGCCTTACGGCTTGGGGGGCCAAAAACATTCAGTACTTC
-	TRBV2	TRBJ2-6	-	CASSWGANVLTF	TGTGCCAGCTCGTGGGGGGCCAACGTCCTGACTTTC
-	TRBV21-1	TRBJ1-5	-	CASGSARNQPQHF	TGTGCCAGCGGCTCGGCCCGAAATCAGCCCCAGCATTTT
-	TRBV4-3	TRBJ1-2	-	CASSQVLFQARNYGYTF	TGCGCCAGCAGCCAAGTTCTCTTCCAGGCGAGAAACTATGGCTACACCTTC
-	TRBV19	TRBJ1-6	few	CASSAQFEGRSPLHF	TGTGCCAGTAGTGCCCAATTTGAGGGACGTTCACCCCTCCACTTT
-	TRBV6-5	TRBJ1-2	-	CASRRGTKHSYGYTF	TGTGCCAGCAGACGCGGGACAAAACATTCCTATGGCTACACCTTC
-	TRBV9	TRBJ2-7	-	CASSVDGGWDEQYF	TGTGCCAGCAGCGTAGATGGGGGCTGGGACGAGCAGTACTTC
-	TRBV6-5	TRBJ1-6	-	CASRYPGVKNSPLHF	TGTGCCAGCAGGTACCCAGGGGTTAAGAATTCACCCCTCCACTTT
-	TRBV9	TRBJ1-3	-	CASKSGGSGNTIYF	TGTGCCAGCAAATCCGGGGGATCTGGAAACACCATATATTTT
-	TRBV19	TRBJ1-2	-	CASSSPRLSNYGYTF	TGTGCCAGTAGTTCCCCACGACTGAGCAACTATGGCTACACCTTC
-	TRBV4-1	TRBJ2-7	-	CASSQDNREVSYEQYF	TGCGCCAGCAGCCAAGATAACAGGGAGGTTTCGTACGAGCAGTACTTC
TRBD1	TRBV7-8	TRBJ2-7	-	CASSFRTGTGGRQGYEQYF	TGTGCCAGCAGCTTCAGAACCGGGACAGGGGGCCGGCAAGGCTACGAGCAGTACTTC
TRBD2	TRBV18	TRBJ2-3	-	CASSSGGVTDTQYF	TGTGCCAGCTCATCGGGAGGGGTGACAGATACGCAGTATTTT
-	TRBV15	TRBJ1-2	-	CATSRAREVPGYTF	TGTGCCACCAGCAGAGCCCGAGAAGTCCCTGGCTACACCTTC
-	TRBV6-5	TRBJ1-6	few	CASRSGTQNNSPLHF	TGTGCCAGCAGAAGCGGGACACAGAATAATTCACCCCTCCACTTT
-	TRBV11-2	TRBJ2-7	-	CASSRGRNSYEQYF	TGTGCCAGCAGCCGGGGACGGAATTCCTACGAGCAGTACTTC
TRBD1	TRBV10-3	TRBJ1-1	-	CAISGQGLNTEAFF	TGTGCCATCAGCGGACAGGGCCTGAACACTGAAGCTTTCTTT
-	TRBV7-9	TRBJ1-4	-	CASSRDSSTNEKLFF	TGTGCCAGCAGTAGAGACAGTTCAACTAATGAAAAACTGTTTTTT
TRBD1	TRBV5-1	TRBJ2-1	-	CASSLTGETYNEQFF	TGCGCCAGCAGCTTGACAGGGGAGACCTACAATGAGCAGTTCTTC
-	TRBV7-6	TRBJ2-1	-	CASSLDGSVRYEQFF	TGTGCCAGCAGCCTGGACGGGTCTGTCCGGTATGAGCAGTTCTTC
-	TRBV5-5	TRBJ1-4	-	CASSLGTLATNEKLFF	TGTGCCAGCAGCTTGGGGACCCTAGCAACTAATGAAAAACTGTTTTTT
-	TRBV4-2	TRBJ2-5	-	CASSPTVRETQYF	TGTGCCAGCAGCCCGACAGTGAGGGAGACCCAGTACTTC
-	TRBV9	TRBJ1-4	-	CASSDLEEEKLFF	TGTGCCAGCAGCGATCTCGAGGAAGAAAAACTGTTTTTT